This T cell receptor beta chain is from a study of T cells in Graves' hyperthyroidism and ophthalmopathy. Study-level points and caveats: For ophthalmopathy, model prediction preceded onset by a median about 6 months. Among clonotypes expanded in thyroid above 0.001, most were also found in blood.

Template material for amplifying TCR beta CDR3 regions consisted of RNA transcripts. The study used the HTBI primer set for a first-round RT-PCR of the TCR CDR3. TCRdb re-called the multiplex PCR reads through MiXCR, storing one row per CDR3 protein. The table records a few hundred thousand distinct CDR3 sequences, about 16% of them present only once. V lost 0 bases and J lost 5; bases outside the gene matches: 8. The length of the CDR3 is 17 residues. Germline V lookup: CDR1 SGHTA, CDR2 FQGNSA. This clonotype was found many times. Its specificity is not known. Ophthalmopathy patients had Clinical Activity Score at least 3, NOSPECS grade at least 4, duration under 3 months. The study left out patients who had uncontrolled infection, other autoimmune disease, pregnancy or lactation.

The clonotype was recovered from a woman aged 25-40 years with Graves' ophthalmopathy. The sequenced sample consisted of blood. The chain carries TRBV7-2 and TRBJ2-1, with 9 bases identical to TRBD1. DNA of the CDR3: TGTGCCAGCAGCTTAGCGGCCGGGACAGGGTATGACAATGAGCAGTTCTTC. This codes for CASSLAAGTGYDNEQFF.